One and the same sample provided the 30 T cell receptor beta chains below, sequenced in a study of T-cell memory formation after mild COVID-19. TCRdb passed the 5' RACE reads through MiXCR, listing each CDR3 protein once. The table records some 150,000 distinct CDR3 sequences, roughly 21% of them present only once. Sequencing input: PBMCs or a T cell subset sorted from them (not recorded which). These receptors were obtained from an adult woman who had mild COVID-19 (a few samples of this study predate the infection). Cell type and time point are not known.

CDR3 DNA: TGTGCCAGCAGTGAATCAGGGGGGCACACTGAAGCTTTCTTT. It encodes CASSESGGHTEAFF. The chain employs TRBV25-1 and TRBJ1-1, with TRBD1 matching 7 bases. The germline CDR1 and CDR2 sequences are MGHDK and SYGVNS. The junction had 2 bases not matched to a gene; V was cut back by 1 base and J by 3 bases. The CDR3 has 14 residues.

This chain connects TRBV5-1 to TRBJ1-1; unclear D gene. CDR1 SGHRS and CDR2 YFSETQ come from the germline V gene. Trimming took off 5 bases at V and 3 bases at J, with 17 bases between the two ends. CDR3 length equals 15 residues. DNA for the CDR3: TGCGCCAGCAGACCCCCGGACCGCCCTGACACTGAAGCTTTCTTT. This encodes CASRPPDRPDTEAFF.

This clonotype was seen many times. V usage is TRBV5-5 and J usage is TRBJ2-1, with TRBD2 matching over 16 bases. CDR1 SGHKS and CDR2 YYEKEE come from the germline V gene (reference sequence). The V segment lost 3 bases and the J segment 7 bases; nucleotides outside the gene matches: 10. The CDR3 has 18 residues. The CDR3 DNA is TGTGCCAGCAGCTCCCCGGGACTAGCGGGGGGGCCTCATAATGAGCAGTTCTTC. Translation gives CASSSPGLAGGPHNEQFF.

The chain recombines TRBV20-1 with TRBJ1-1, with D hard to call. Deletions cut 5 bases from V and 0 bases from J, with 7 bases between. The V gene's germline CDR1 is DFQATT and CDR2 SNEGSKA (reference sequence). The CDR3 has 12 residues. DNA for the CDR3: TGCAGTGCTGAGACGATGAACACTGAAGCTTTCTTT. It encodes CSAETMNTEAFF.

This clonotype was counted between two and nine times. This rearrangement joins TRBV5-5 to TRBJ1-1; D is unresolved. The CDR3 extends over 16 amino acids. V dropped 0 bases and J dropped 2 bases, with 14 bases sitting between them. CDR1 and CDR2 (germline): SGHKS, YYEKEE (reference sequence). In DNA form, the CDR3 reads TGTGCCAGCAGCTTGGCCGGACGGGCGTCCAACACTGAAGCTTTCTTT. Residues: CASSLAGRASNTEAFF. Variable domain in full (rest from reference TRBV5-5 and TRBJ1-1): DAGVTQSPTHLIKTRGQQVTLRCSPISGHKSVSWYQQVLGQGPQFIFQYYEKEERGRGNFPDRFSARQFPNYSSELNVNALLLGDSALYLCASSLAGRASNTEAFFGQGTRLTVV.

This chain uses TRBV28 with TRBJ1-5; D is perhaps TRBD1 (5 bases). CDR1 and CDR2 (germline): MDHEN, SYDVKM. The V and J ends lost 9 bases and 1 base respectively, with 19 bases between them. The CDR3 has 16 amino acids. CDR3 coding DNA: TGTGCCAGTTTAAAATGGGGGGAGGAGAGCAATCAGCCCCAGCATTTT. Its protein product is CASLKWGEESNQPQHF.

This CDR3 is CASSGLAGGPRTDTQYF. CDR3 coding DNA: TGTGCCAGCAGCGGACTAGCGGGAGGGCCGCGCACAGATACGCAGTATTTT. The rearrangement uses TRBV6-2 or TRBV6-3 and TRBJ2-3; 15 nucleotides line up with TRBD2. Germline loops: CDR1 MNHEY, CDR2 SVGEGT. The J segment lost 1 base and the V segment lost 6 bases, leaving 5 bases of the junction unmatched. The CDR3 length is 17 residues.

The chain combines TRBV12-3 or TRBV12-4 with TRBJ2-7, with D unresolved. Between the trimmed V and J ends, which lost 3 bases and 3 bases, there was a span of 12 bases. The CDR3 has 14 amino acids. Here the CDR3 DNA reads TGTGCCAGCAGTTTCGGAACGCTGAACTACGAGCAGTACTTC. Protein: CASSFGTLNYEQYF.

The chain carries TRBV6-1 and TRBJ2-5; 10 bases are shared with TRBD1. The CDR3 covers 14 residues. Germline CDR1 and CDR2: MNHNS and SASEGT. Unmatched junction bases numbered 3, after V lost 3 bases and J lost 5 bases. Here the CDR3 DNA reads TGTGCCAGCAGTGAGGGGACAGGGGCCGAGACCCAGTACTTC. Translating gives CASSEGTGAETQYF.

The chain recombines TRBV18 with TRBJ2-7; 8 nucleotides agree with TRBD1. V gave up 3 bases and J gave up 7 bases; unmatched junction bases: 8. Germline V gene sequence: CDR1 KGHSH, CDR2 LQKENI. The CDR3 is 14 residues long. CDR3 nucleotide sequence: TGTGCCAGCTCACCCGGGACAGGAGGGTTGGAGCAGTACTTC. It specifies CASSPGTGGLEQYF.

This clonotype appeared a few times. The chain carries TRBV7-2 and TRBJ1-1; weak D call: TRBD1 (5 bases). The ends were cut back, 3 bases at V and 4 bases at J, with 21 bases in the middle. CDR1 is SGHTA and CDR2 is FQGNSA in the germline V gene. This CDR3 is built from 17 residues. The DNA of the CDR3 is TGTGCCAGCAGCTTGGTCGTTTTGGGGGGATTTGGCACTGAAGCTTTCTTT. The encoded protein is CASSLVVLGGFGTEAFF. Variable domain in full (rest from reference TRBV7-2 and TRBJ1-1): GAGVSQSPSNKVTEKGKDVELRCDPISGHTALYWYRQSLGQGLEFLIYFQGNSAPDKSGLPSDRFSAERTGGSVSTLTIQRTQQEDSAVYLCASSLVVLGGFGTEAFFGQGTRLTVV.

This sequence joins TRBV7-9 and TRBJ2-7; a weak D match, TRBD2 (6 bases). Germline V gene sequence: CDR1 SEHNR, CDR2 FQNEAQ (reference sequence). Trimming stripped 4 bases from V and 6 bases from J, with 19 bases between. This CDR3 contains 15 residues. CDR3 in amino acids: CASSSGLRVRGEQYF. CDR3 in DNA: TGTGCCAGCAGCTCGGGACTCCGCGTTCGGGGCGAGCAGTACTTC.

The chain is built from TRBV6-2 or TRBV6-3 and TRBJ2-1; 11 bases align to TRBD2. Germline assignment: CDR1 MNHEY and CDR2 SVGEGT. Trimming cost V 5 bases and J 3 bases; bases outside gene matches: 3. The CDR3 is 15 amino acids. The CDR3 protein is CASSNLAGGYNEQFF. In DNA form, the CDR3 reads TGTGCCAGCAGTAATCTAGCGGGAGGCTACAATGAGCAGTTCTTC.

CDR3 protein: CASSLGLKETQYF. The CDR3 nucleotides are TGCGCCAGCAGCTTGGGGTTGAAAGAGACCCAGTACTTC. The V gene is TRBV5-1, the J gene TRBJ2-5; D uncertain. This CDR3 has 13 amino acids. V lost 0 bases and J 3 bases, leaving 6 bases between the germline ends. Germline CDR1 reads SGHRS; CDR2 reads YFSETQ.

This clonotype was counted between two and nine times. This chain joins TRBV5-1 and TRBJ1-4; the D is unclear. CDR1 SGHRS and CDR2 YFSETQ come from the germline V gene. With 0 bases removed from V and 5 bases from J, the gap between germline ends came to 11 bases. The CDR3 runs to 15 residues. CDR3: CASSLVGGRNEKLFF. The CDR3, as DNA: TGCGCCAGCAGCTTGGTTGGTGGTAGGAATGAAAAACTGTTTTTT.

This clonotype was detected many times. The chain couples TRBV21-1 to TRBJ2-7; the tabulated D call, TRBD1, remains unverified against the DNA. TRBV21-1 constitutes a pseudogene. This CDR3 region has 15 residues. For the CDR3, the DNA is TGTGCCAGCAGCTCCTCCGGGGGCAGGTGGATTGGGCAGTACTTC. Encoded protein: CASSSSGGRWIGQYF.

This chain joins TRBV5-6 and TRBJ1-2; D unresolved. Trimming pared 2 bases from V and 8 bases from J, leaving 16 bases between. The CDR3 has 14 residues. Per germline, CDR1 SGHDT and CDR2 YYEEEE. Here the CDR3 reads CASSFRQGLGGYTF. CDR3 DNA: TGTGCCAGCAGCTTCAGACAAGGGCTCGGGGGCTACACCTTC.

In DNA form, the CDR3 reads TGTGCCAGCAGCTTACTAGCGGGAGCTCGCACAGATACGCAGTATTTT. This sequence encodes CASSLLAGARTDTQYF. The chain is built from TRBV7-9 and TRBJ2-3, with 10 bases identical to TRBD2. This CDR3 region has 16 residues. The ends lost 2 bases at V and 1 base at J; junction bases unmatched: 3. Germline loops: CDR1 SEHNR, CDR2 FQNEAQ (reference sequence).

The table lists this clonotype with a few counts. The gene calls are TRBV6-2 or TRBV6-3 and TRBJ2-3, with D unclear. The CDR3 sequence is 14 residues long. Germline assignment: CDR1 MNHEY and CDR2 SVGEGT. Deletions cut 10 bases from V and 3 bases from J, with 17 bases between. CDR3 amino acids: CATTGGVVTDTQYF. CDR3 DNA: TGTGCCACGACCGGCGGAGTAGTAACAGATACGCAGTATTTT.

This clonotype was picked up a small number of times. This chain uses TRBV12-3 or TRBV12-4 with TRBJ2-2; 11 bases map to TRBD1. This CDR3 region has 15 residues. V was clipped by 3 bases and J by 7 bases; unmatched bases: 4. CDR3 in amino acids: CASSLRTGGIGELFF. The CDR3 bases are TGTGCCAGCAGTTTGAGGACAGGGGGCATCGGGGAGCTGTTTTTT.

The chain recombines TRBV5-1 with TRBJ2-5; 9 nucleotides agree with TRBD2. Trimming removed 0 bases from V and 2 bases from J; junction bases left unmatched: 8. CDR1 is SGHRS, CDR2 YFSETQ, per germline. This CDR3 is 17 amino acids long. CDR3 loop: CASSLVGRAGGQETQYF. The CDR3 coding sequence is TGCGCCAGCAGCTTGGTCGGACGTGCGGGAGGGCAAGAGACCCAGTACTTC. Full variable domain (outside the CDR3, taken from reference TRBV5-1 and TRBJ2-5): KAGVTQTPRYLIKTRGQQVTLSCSPISGHRSVSWYQQTPGQGLQFLFEYFSETQRNKGNFPGRFSGRQFSNSRSEMNVSTLELGDSALYLCASSLVGRAGGQETQYFGPGTRLLVL.

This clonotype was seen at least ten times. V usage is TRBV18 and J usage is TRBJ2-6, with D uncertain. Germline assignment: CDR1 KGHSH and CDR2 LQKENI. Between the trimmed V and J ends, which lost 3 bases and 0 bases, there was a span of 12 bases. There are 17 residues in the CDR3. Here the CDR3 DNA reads TGTGCCAGCTCACCCCAGGTCTCGTCCTCTGGGGCCAACGTCCTGACTTTC. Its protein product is CASSPQVSSSGANVLTF.

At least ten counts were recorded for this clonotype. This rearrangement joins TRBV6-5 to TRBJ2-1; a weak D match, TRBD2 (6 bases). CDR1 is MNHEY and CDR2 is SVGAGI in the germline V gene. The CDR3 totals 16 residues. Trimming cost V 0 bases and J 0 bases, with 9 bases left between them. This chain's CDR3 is CASSYSLASSYNEQFF. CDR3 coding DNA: TGTGCCAGCAGTTACTCTCTAGCGAGCTCCTACAATGAGCAGTTCTTC.

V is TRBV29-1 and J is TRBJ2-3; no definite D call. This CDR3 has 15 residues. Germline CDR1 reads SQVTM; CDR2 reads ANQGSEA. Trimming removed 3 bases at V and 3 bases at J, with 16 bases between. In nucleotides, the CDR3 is TGCAGCGTTGATATTTGGGCCCCTCGAACAGATACGCAGTATTTT. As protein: CSVDIWAPRTDTQYF.

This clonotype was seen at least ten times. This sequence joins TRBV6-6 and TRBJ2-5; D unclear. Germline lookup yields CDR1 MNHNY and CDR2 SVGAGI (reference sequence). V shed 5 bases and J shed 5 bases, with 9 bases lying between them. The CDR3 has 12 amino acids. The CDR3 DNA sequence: TGTGCCAGCAGTGAGGATGGGGAGACCCAGTACTTC. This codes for CASSEDGETQYF.

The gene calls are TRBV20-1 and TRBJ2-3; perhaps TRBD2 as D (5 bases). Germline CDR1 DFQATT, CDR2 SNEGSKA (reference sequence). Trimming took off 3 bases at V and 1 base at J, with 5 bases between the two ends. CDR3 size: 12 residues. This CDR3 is CSASGGTDTQYF. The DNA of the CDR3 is TGCAGTGCTAGCGGGGGCACAGATACGCAGTATTTT.

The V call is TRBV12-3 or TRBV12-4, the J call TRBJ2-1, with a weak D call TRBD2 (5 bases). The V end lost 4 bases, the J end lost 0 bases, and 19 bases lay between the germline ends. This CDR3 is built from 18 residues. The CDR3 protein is CASSYPRRSMSSYNEQFF. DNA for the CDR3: TGTGCCAGCAGTTACCCCCGGAGGAGCATGAGCTCCTACAATGAGCAGTTCTTC.

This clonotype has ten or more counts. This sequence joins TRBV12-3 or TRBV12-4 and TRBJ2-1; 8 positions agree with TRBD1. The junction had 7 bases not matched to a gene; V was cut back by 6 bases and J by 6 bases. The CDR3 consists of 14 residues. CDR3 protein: CASSLSGTGNEQFF. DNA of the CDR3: TGTGCCAGCAGCTTATCCGGGACAGGCAATGAGCAGTTCTTC.

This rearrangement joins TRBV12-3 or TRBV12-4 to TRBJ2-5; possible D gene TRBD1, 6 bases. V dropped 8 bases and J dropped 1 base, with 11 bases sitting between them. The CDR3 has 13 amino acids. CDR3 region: CASQGSTQETQYF. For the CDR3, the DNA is TGTGCCAGCCAGGGGTCCACCCAAGAGACCCAGTACTTC.

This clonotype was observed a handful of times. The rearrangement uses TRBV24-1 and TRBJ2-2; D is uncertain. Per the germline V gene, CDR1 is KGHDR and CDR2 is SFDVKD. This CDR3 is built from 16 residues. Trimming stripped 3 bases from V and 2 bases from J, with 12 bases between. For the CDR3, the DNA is TGTGCCACCAGTGATACCCCCCCTCAAAACACCGGGGAGCTGTTTTTT. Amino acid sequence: CATSDTPPQNTGELFF.